These 9 T cell receptor beta chains came from one sample sequenced in a study of T cell responses to AZD1222 COVID-19 vaccine. Libraries were prepared by immunoSEQ multiplex PCR; TCRdb keeps only in-frame clonotypes and omits some of them. This sample carries about 150,000 clones, approximately 85% of them seen once, and the ten largest clones take roughly 4.3%. This material consisted of peripheral blood, taken on day 0 of MenACWY control vaccination. These receptors all come from an adult in good health.

This chain uses TRBV7-8 with TRBJ1-5; D is undetermined. CDR1 SGHVS and CDR2 FQNEAQ come from the germline V gene. CDR3 size: 14 residues. The V end was cut by 1 base, the J end by 7 bases, with 11 bases between. CDR3 protein: CASSLEGQRQPQHF. CDR3 coding DNA: TGTGCCAGCAGCTTAGAGGGTCAGAGACAGCCCCAGCATTTT. Drawing the rest from reference TRBV7-8 and TRBJ1-5, the complete variable domain is GAGVSQSPRYKVAKRGQDVALRCDPISGHVSLFWYQQALGQGPEFLTYFQNEAQLDKSGLPSDRFFAERPEGSVSTLKIQRTQQEDSAVYLCASSLEGQRQPQHFGDGTRLSIL.

The chain recombines TRBV5-1 with TRBJ2-5; D may be TRBD1 or TRBD2 (5 bases each). V was cut by 5 bases and J by 2 bases, with 16 bases left in between. Germline CDR1 and CDR2: SGHRS and YFSETQ. The CDR3 runs 15 residues. For the CDR3, the DNA is TGCGCCAGCAGTTTTGACCCGAGGGGTCAAGAGACCCAGTACTTC. Protein: CASSFDPRGQETQYF.

This chain links TRBV7-7 with TRBJ1-1, with D perhaps TRBD1 (6 bases). This CDR3 has 16 residues. CDR1 is SSHAT and CDR2 is FNYEAQ in the germline V gene (reference sequence). The ends were cut back, 5 bases at V and 1 base at J, with 17 bases in the middle. As DNA, the CDR3 is TGTGCCAGCAGCCCTTTGGGGACAACAACGAACACTGAAGCTTTCTTT. Translation: CASSPLGTTTNTEAFF.

CDR3 protein: CASSGRTSGIQETQYF. CDR3 in DNA: TGTGCCAGTAGTGGGCGGACTAGCGGTATCCAAGAGACCCAGTACTTC. V gene TRBV19 combines with J gene TRBJ2-5, with 10 nucleotides matching TRBD2. The CDR3 contains 16 residues. The J segment lost 1 base and the V segment lost 5 bases, leaving 7 bases of the junction unmatched. Germline V gives CDR1 LNHDA, CDR2 SQIVND (reference sequence).

This chain links TRBV11-2 with TRBJ1-2; a possible D gene is TRBD1 (5 bases). V gave up 0 bases and J gave up 5 bases, with 16 bases separating them. The CDR3 contains 16 residues. The germline gives CDR1 SGHAT, CDR2 FQNNGV. CDR3 nucleotide sequence: TGTGCCAGCAGCTTAGAGCCTGGACAAGGGATATATGGCTACACCTTC. This codes for CASSLEPGQGIYGYTF.

The chain uses TRBV2 and TRBJ2-1; D is unclear. V dropped 3 bases and J dropped 9 bases, with 15 bases sitting between them. The germline V gene has CDR1 SNHLY and CDR2 FYNNEI. The length of the CDR3 is 14 residues. Here the CDR3 DNA reads TGTGCCAGCAGTGAGTCAGCTACAATGCTTGAGCAGTTCTTC. Translated, it gives CASSESATMLEQFF.

J is TRBJ2-7 and V is TRBV5-6; D may be TRBD2 (6 bases). V was shortened by 4 bases and J by 5 bases, with 16 bases between the two germline ends. This CDR3 has 14 amino acids. Germline CDR1 SGHDT, CDR2 YYEEEE. CDR3 in DNA: TGTGCCAGCAGCCTAGCCGGGGGTATAGACGAGCAGTACGTC. This gives the protein CASSLAGGIDEQYV.

J is TRBJ2-4 and V is TRBV3-1 (or the pseudogene TRBV3-2); a weak D match, TRBD2 (6 bases). Germline V gene data show CDR1 as LGHDT and CDR2 as YNNKEL (reference sequence). CDR3 size: 14 residues. V lost 4 bases and J lost 2, with 9 bases in between. Here the CDR3 reads CASSLGGTKNIQYF. The CDR3 DNA reads TGTGCCAGCAGCCTCGGAGGGACCAAAAACATTCAGTACTTC.

CDR3 in amino acids: CASSKDRTTNQPQHF. CDR3 in DNA: TGTGCCAGCAGTAAGGACAGGACGACGAATCAGCCCCAGCATTTT. The rearrangement links TRBV6-5 to TRBJ1-5; 7 bases are a match to TRBD1. CDR3 length: 15 amino acids. Germline trimming cut 5 bases from V and 4 bases from J; bases unmatched to any gene: 8. CDR1 is MNHEY, CDR2 SVGAGI, per germline.